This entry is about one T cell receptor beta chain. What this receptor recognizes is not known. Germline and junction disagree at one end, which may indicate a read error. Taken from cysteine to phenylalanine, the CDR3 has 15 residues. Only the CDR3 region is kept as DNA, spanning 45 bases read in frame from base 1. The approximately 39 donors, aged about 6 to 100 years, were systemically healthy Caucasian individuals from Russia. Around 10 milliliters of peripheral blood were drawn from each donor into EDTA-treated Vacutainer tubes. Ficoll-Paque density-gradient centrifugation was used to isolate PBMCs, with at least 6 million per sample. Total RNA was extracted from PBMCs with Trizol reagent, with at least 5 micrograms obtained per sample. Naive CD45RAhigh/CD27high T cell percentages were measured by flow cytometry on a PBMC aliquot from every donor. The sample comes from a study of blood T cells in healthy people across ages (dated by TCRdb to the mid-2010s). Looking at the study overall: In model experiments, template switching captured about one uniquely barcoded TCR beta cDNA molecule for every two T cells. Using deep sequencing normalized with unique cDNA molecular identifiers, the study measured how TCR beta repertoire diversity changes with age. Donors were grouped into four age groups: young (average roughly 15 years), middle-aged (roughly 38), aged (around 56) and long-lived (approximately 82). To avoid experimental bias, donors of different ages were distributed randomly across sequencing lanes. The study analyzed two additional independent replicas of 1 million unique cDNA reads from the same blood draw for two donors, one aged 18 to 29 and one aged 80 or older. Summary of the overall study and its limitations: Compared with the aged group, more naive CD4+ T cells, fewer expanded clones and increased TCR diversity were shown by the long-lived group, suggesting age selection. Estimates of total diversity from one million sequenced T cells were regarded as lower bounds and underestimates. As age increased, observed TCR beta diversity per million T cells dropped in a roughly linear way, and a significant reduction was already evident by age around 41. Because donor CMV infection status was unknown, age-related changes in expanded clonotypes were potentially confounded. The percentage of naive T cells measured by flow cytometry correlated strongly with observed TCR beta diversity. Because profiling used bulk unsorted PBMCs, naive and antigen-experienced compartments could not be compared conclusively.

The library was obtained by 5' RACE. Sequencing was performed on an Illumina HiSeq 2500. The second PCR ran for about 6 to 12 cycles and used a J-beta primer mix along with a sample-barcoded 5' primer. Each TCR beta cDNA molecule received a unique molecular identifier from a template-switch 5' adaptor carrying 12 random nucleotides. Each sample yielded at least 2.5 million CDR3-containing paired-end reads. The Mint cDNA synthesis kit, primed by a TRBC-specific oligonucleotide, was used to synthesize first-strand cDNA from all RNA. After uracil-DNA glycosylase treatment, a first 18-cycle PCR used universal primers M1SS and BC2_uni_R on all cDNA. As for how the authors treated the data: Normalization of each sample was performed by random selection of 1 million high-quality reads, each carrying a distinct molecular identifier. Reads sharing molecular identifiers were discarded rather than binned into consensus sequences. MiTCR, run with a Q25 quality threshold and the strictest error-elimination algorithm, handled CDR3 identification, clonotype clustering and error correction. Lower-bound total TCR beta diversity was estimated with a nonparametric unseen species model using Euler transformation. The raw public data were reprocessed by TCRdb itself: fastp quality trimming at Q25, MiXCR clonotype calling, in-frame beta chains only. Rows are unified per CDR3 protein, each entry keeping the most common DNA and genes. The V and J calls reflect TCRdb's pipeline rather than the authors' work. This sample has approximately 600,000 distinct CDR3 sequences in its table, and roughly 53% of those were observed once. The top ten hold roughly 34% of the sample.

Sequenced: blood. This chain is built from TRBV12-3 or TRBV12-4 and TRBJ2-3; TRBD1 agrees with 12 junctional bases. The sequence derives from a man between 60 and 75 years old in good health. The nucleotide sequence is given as TGTGCCAGCAGTTTGGGACAGGGGGCTTGGAATACGCGGTATTTT. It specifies CASSLGQGAWNTRYF.